The 13 T cell receptor beta chains below were found in one sample sequenced in a study of CD8 T cells in ankylosing spondylitis. Study-level points and caveats: Blood from ankylosing spondylitis patients appeared to carry a characteristic roughly 8-variant TCR beta motif.

No antigen is known for these receptors. TCRdb redid the calling of the 5' RACE reads with MiXCR, one entry per CDR3 protein. Of hundreds of thousands of distinct CDR3 sequences listed, roughly 12% were seen once; the top ten hold around 0.51%. The sequencing input was blood, either unsorted or a sorted T cell fraction (not recorded which). These receptors all come from a male donor with ankylosing spondylitis.

This clonotype was seen a few times. The chain uses TRBV4-3 and TRBJ1-2; D is ambiguous. Germline CDR1 is LGHNA and CDR2 is YSLEER. Trimming took off 6 bases at V and 7 bases at J, with 15 bases between the two ends. The CDR3 runs 13 residues. CDR3 protein: CASSPTLKGGYTF. The CDR3 region has the DNA TGCGCCAGCAGTCCTACTTTGAAGGGTGGCTACACCTTC.

The CDR3 nucleotides are TGTGCTAGTGGTTTTAGGAGCGGGGCCGCGAACACCGGGGAGCTGTTTTTT. It translates to CASGFRSGAANTGELFF. V gene TRBV12-5 combines with J gene TRBJ2-2, with 7 bases aligning to TRBD2. Germline CDR1 LGHNT, CDR2 FRNRAP. The CDR3 spans 17 residues. Trimming cost V 3 bases and J 0 bases; bases outside gene matches: 7.

This chain joins TRBV6-2 or TRBV6-3 and TRBJ2-7; TRBD1 might be the D (7 bases). There are 14 residues in the CDR3. Germline lookup yields CDR1 MNHEY and CDR2 SVGEGT. The germline V and J ends were trimmed by 8 bases and 3 bases, with 17 bases remaining between them. Here the CDR3 DNA reads TGTGCCAGCCGGGAGCCGGGACAGTACTACGAGCAGTACTTC. Translating gives CASREPGQYYEQYF.

The chain is built from TRBV24-1 and TRBJ2-5; D gene unclear. The V end lost 4 bases, the J end lost 4 bases, and 15 bases lay between the germline ends. The CDR3 runs 15 residues. Germline V CDR1 and CDR2: KGHDR, SFDVKD. The DNA for the CDR3 is TGTGCCACCAGTGACCCGGCGGTGAGGAGAGAGACCCAGTACTTC. Protein sequence: CATSDPAVRRETQYF.

This clonotype has more than one count but fewer than ten. The chain employs TRBV12-3 or TRBV12-4 and TRBJ1-1; no reliable D call. Trimming shortened V by 3 bases and J by 1 base, and 6 bases separated the two germline ends. The CDR3 sequence is 13 residues long. The CDR3 loop reads CASSLMQNTEAFF. CDR3 nucleotides: TGTGCCAGCAGTTTGATGCAGAACACTGAAGCTTTCTTT.

This clonotype was recorded at least ten times. The CDR3 nucleotides are TGCGCCAGCAGCTTGGGAGGTGGGCCGTACAATGAGCAGTTCTTC. This codes for CASSLGGGPYNEQFF. The chain has TRBV5-1 and TRBJ2-1; the D is unclear. There are 15 residues in the CDR3. The V end was cut by 0 bases, the J end by 4 bases, with 11 bases between. Germline values: CDR1 SGHRS, CDR2 YFSETQ.

V usage is TRBV28 and J usage is TRBJ2-4; D gene uncertain. V was pared by 8 bases and J by 8 bases, with 13 bases between. This CDR3 has 12 residues. Germline V gene lookup returns CDR1 MDHEN and CDR2 SYDVKM. CDR3 coding DNA: TGTGCCAGCCGATCCTCTGGAGACATTCAGTACTTC. Translating it yields CASRSSGDIQYF.

The genes are TRBV5-6 and TRBJ2-4, with a possible D match to TRBD1 (6 bases). Per the germline V gene, CDR1 is SGHDT and CDR2 is YYEEEE. V lost 6 bases and J lost 0, with 16 bases in between. The CDR3 covers 16 residues. In DNA, the CDR3 is TGTGCCAGCAACAGGGCGGCTGAGCTAGCCAAAAACATTCAGTACTTC. This sequence encodes CASNRAAELAKNIQYF.

The chain's CDR3 is CASSLDIYSYNEQFF. Here the CDR3 DNA reads TGCGCCAGCAGCTTGGACATCTACTCCTACAATGAGCAGTTCTTC. The rearrangement joins TRBV5-1 to TRBJ2-1; D ambiguous. The V gene lost 0 bases and the J gene lost 0 bases, with 7 bases spanning the gap. Per the germline V gene, CDR1 is SGHRS and CDR2 is YFSETQ. The CDR3 extends over 15 amino acids.

This clonotype has just a few counts. This chain joins TRBV20-1 and TRBJ1-3; D uncertain. V was cut by 3 bases and J by 1 base, with 4 bases left in between. The germline V gene encodes CDR1 DFQATT and CDR2 SNEGSKA (reference sequence). There are 12 residues in the CDR3. The DNA of the CDR3 is TGCAGTGCTAGTGGTTCTGGAAACACCATATATTTT. Its protein product is CSASGSGNTIYF.

This clonotype came up many times. J is TRBJ2-5 and V is TRBV29-1; the match to TRBD2 covers 9 bases. Germline values: CDR1 SQVTM, CDR2 ANQGSEA. Trimming took 7 bases from V and 4 from J; bases not matched to a gene: 13. The CDR3 is 15 amino acids. The CDR3 here is CSAQGLALPLETQYF. DNA of the CDR3: TGCAGCGCCCAGGGACTAGCCCTACCCCTAGAGACCCAGTACTTC.

The sample holds a few counts of this clonotype. The chain uses TRBV6-5 and TRBJ1-1; D uncertain. The germline V and J ends were trimmed by 2 bases and 1 base, with 8 bases remaining between them. Per the germline V gene, CDR1 is MNHEY and CDR2 is SVGAGI. There are 14 residues in the CDR3. CDR3 sequence (DNA): TGTGCCAGCAGTTACGAAGGCGGGAACACTGAAGCTTTCTTT. Amino acid sequence: CASSYEGGNTEAFF.

The rearrangement joins TRBV20-1 to TRBJ2-5; TRBD2 matches 11 bases. This CDR3 contains 15 residues. Germline CDR1 is DFQATT and CDR2 is SNEGSKA (reference sequence). V was pared by 3 bases and J by 1 base, with 4 bases of the junction left unmatched. The DNA for the CDR3 is TGCAGTGCTAGTGGACTAGCGGGCCTCCAAGAGACCCAGTACTTC. The encoded protein is CSASGLAGLQETQYF.